This note documents a single T cell receptor beta chain sequence. The data were taken from a study of shared clonotypes between healthy human individuals. Assay used: immunoSEQ multiplex PCR; TCRdb lists only in-frame clones, some missing. Of some 2,500,000 clones in the sample, about nine tenths were seen once. Germline V lookup: CDR1 SNHLY, CDR2 FYNNEI. V dropped 0 bases and J dropped 4 bases, with 7 bases sitting between them. This CDR3 spans 13 amino acids. The genes are TRBV2 and TRBJ2-7; D ambiguous. This clonotype originated in a man between 18 and 35 years old in good health. Some clones in this sample may be carry-over from other donors' samples. The sample consisted of naive CD4+ T cells from PBMCs. The subset here: CD45RA+ positively selected. CDR3: CASSEALRYEQYF. The CDR3 nucleotides read TGTGCCAGCAGTGAAGCGCTTCGTTACGAGCAGTACTTC. The full variable domain, rest sourced from reference TRBV2 and TRBJ2-7, is EPEVTQTPSHQVTQMGQEVILRCVPISNHLYFYWYRQILGQKVEFLVSFYNNEISEKSEIFDDQFSVERPDGSNFTLKIRSTKLEDSAMYFCASSEALRYEQYFGPGTRLTVT.